A selection of T cell receptor beta chains follows, all from one sample in a study of Graves' ophthalmopathy and Graves' hyperthyroidism. TCRdb reanalysed the multiplex PCR reads using MiXCR and keeps one entry per CDR3 protein. This repertoire shows fewer than 600,000 distinct CDR3 sequences, roughly 14% found once; its top ten account for over 7.5%. The source material was blood. The source is a woman younger than 45 with Graves' ophthalmopathy. The CDR3 runs from the conserved cysteine through the conserved F or W. A D gene is named only where the DNA matches it firmly. Size tells how often a clone was seen (once, few, many) or the class of an expanded clone, and some rows leave it out.

>many|.|TRBJ2-7|TRBV25-1
TGTGCCAGCAGTGAAGGTTATCTGCAGTACTTC
CASSEGYLQYF
>many|.|TRBJ2-5|TRBV7-2
TGTGCCAGCAGCAAAGGTCAGAGGGAGACCCAGTACTTC
CASSKGQRETQYF
>many|.|TRBJ1-5|TRBV6-5
TGTGCCAGCAGTTACTCGGCCAGGGGAAATCAGCCCCAGCATTTT
CASSYSARGNQPQHF
>many|TRBD1|TRBJ2-7|TRBV27
TGTGCCAGCAGTCCCATGGGACAGGGTGGCCCCAACGAGCAGTACTTC
CASSPMGQGGPNEQYF
>.|TRBD2|TRBJ2-5|TRBV12-3/TRBV12-4
TGTGCCAGCAGTTCCCTAGCGGGGCTACAAGAGACCCAGTACTTC
CASSSLAGLQETQYF
>many|.|TRBJ2-5|TRBV4-1
TGCGCCAGCAGCCTGCTGGGCGGGACGTACCAAGAGACCCAGTACTTC
CASSLLGGTYQETQYF
>many|.|TRBJ1-1|TRBV12-3/TRBV12-4
TGTGCCAGCAGTCACAGGATTCCCGGTATGAACACTGAAGCTTTCTTT
CASSHRIPGMNTEAFF
>few|.|TRBJ2-5|TRBV9
TGTGCCAGCAGTTTTTCGACTAGCCAAGAGACCCAGTACTTC
CASSFSTSQETQYF
>.|.|TRBJ1-1|TRBV4-2
TGTGCCAGCAGCCATGCGGGGAACGGAGAAGCTTTCTTT
CASSHAGNGEAFF
>many|TRBD1|TRBJ2-2|TRBV12-3/TRBV12-4
TGTGCCAGCAGTAGGGACAGGGGGTCCGGGGAGCTGTTTTTT
CASSRDRGSGELFF